Each of the 29 T cell receptor beta chains below was sequenced from the same sample in a study of blood T cell repertoires in COVID-19. Sequenced by immunoSEQ multiplex PCR; TCRdb stores in-frame clones only, minus some. Altogether about 160,000 clones are present, around 85% being singletons, with the ten largest covering around 3.3%. Sample: peripheral blood. The receptors shown here come from a man aged 70-80 years with acute or convalescent COVID-19.

V gene TRBV11-2 combines with J gene TRBJ2-5; 10 bases line up with TRBD2. The CDR3 has 17 amino acids. V was pared by 5 bases and J by 5 bases, with 14 bases of the junction left unmatched. CDR1 SGHAT and CDR2 FQNNGV come from the germline V gene. The CDR3 loop is CASSQFGGSGRLETQYF. For the CDR3, the DNA is TGTGCCAGCAGCCAATTCGGGGGTAGCGGGAGGTTGGAGACCCAGTACTTC.

The chain has TRBV30 and TRBJ2-7, with 11 bases aligning to TRBD1. CDR3 length equals 16 residues. CDR1 is GTSNPN and CDR2 is SVGIG in the germline V gene (reference sequence). Losses at the gene ends were 0 bases for V and 4 bases for J; bases not matched to a gene: 8. The CDR3 bases are TGTGCCTGGAGTGTATACAGGACAGGGGGCTTTTACGAGCAGTACTTC. Its translation is CAWSVYRTGGFYEQYF.

The chain has TRBV9 and TRBJ1-6, with TRBD1 as a possible D gene (5 bases). Germline V gene sequence: CDR1 SGDLS, CDR2 YYNGEE. V lost 4 bases and J lost 6, with 8 bases in between. This CDR3 comprises 13 residues. The DNA for the CDR3 is TGTGCCAGCAGCCTCGACAGTAATTCACCCCTCCACTTT. Translating it yields CASSLDSNSPLHF. Using reference TRBV9 and TRBJ1-6 for the parts outside the CDR3, the full variable domain is DSGVTQTPKHLITATGQRVTLRCSPRSGDLSVYWYQQSLDQGLQFLIQYYNGEERAKGNILERFSAQQFPDLHSELNLSSLELGDSALYFCASSLDSNSPLHFGNGTRLTVT.

This sequence joins TRBV7-3 and TRBJ2-6; tentatively, D is TRBD2 (6 bases). Trimming took off 3 bases at V and 2 bases at J, with 14 bases between the two ends. This CDR3 comprises 17 residues. CDR1 SGHTA and CDR2 FQGTGA come from the germline V gene. In nucleotides, the CDR3 is TGTGCCAGCAGCTTGAGGGGAGGCGGGACTGGGGCCAACGTCCTGACTTTC. Its protein product is CASSLRGGGTGANVLTF.

This chain connects TRBV20-1 to TRBJ2-1; the match to TRBD2 covers 14 bases. The CDR3 has 16 residues. Germline trimming cut 3 bases from V and 6 bases from J; bases unmatched to any gene: 7. Germline V gives CDR1 DFQATT, CDR2 SNEGSKA (reference sequence). The CDR3 reads CSASLGLAGVGNEQFF. As DNA, the CDR3 is TGCAGTGCTAGTTTGGGACTAGCGGGAGTTGGCAATGAGCAGTTCTTC.

The chain has TRBV9 and TRBJ2-3, with 12 bases lining up with TRBD2. V trimming: 0 bases; J trimming: 1 base; junction bases outside the gene matches: 0. CDR1 is SGDLS and CDR2 is YYNGEE in the germline V gene. The length of the CDR3 is 16 residues. CDR3 sequence (DNA): TGTGCCAGCAGCGTAGGGACTAGCGGGGGCACAGATACGCAGTATTTT. The encoded protein is CASSVGTSGGTDTQYF.

For this clone: Other DNA sequences in this sample translate to the same CDR3. This chain joins TRBV6-2 or TRBV6-3 and TRBJ2-7; a possible D gene is TRBD1 (6 bases). Germline CDR1 and CDR2: MNHEY and SVGEGT. The length of the CDR3 is 14 residues. V was clipped by 0 bases and J by 2 bases, with 8 bases between them. The CDR3 DNA reads TGTGCCAGCAGTTACTCAGGGACAACCTACGAGCAGTACTTC. This sequence encodes CASSYSGTTYEQYF.

The genes are TRBV7-6 and TRBJ2-2; D is possibly TRBD2 (6 bases). The germline CDR1 and CDR2 sequences are SGHVS and FNYEAQ. CDR3 length: 18 amino acids. Deletions cut 5 bases from V and 6 bases from J, with 25 bases between. CDR3 protein: CASSETVPGRRSPGELFF. The CDR3 bases are TGTGCCAGCAGCGAGACAGTACCCGGGAGAAGATCGCCCGGGGAGCTGTTTTTT.

This clone was observed a handful of times. A read error may produce the germline difference seen at one junction end. The chain is built from TRBV7-7 and TRBJ2-7; no reliable D call. The germline V gene has CDR1 SSHAT and CDR2 FNYEAQ (reference sequence). CDR3 size: 13 residues. CDR3 in amino acids: CASSPAQADEQYF. CDR3 sequence (DNA): TGTGCTAGCAGCCCCGCTCAGGCAGACGAGCAGTACTTC.

The gene calls are TRBV30 and TRBJ2-1, with 9 bases lining up with TRBD1. Germline CDR1 and CDR2: GTSNPN and SVGIG (reference sequence). V lost 3 bases, J lost 6 bases, and 6 bases stayed unmatched. The CDR3 totals 14 residues. CDR3: CAWSWGQGTNEQFF. The CDR3 DNA reads as TGTGCCTGGAGCTGGGGACAGGGTACCAATGAGCAGTTCTTC.

The rearrangement uses TRBV11-2 and TRBJ2-2; 8 positions match TRBD2. V gave up 3 bases and J gave up 3 bases; unmatched junction bases: 0. This CDR3 spans 14 amino acids. Germline CDR1 reads SGHAT; CDR2 reads FQNNGV. The CDR3 loop is CASSFGRDTGELFF. The CDR3 DNA follows: TGTGCCAGCAGCTTCGGGAGGGACACCGGGGAGCTGTTTTTT. Full variable domain (outside the CDR3, taken from reference TRBV11-2 and TRBJ2-2): EAGVAQSPRYKIIEKRQSVAFWCNPISGHATLYWYQQILGQGPKLLIQFQNNGVVDDSQLPKDRFSAERLKGVDSTLKIQPAKLEDSAVYLCASSFGRDTGELFFGEGSRLTVL.

The rearrangement uses TRBV13 and TRBJ2-7, with D possibly TRBD1 on 5 matching bases. Trimming took 6 bases from V and 1 from J, leaving 7 bases between them. The CDR3 is made up of 12 amino acids. Per the germline V gene, CDR1 is PRHDT and CDR2 is FYEKMQ (reference sequence). The CDR3 spells CASSAGSYEQYF. CDR3 nucleotide sequence: TGTGCCAGCAGTGCAGGGTCCTACGAGCAGTACTTC.

The chain uses TRBV5-5 and TRBJ1-4, with 8 bases matching TRBD1. The CDR3 spans 15 residues. The germline CDR1 and CDR2 sequences are SGHKS and YYEKEE (reference sequence). V lost 0 bases, J lost 8 bases, and 6 bases stayed unmatched. As DNA, the CDR3 is TGTGCCAGCAGCTTGGTGGACAGGGTTGGAGAAAAACTGTTTTTT. This sequence encodes CASSLVDRVGEKLFF.

There are a few counts of this clone. This chain connects TRBV7-9 to TRBJ2-7, with a tentative D call TRBD2 (5 bases). Germline loops: CDR1 SEHNR, CDR2 FQNEAQ (reference sequence). The V and J ends lost 6 bases and 5 bases respectively, with 14 bases between them. There are 13 residues in the CDR3. CDR3 sequence (DNA): TGTGCCAGCAGTCTTATGACGGGAAACGAGCAGTACTTC. As protein: CASSLMTGNEQYF.

The rearrangement uses TRBV28 and TRBJ2-2; 7 nucleotides line up with TRBD1. Germline assignment: CDR1 MDHEN and CDR2 SYDVKM. The CDR3 has 15 amino acids. V lost 7 bases, J lost 1 base, and 6 bases stayed unmatched. The CDR3 bases are TGTGCCAGCACCCTCGGACAGGTGAACACCGGGGAGCTGTTTTTT. Amino acids: CASTLGQVNTGELFF.

In this sample, this clone turned up a few times. The gene calls are TRBV27 and TRBJ1-1; no clear D gene. The CDR3 consists of 13 residues. Trimming took 3 bases from V and 4 from J, leaving 9 bases between them. Germline lookup yields CDR1 MNHEY and CDR2 SMNVEV (reference sequence). In DNA, the CDR3 is TGTGCCAGCAGTTTTGGGCCCGCCACTGAAGCTTTCTTT. Translating gives CASSFGPATEAFF.

V usage is TRBV28 and J usage is TRBJ1-5; a weak D match, TRBD1 (6 bases). Germline CDR1 MDHEN, CDR2 SYDVKM. The CDR3 length is 14 residues. Trimming took 2 bases from V and 7 from J, leaving 12 bases between them. CDR3 DNA: TGTGCCAGCAGTTTACCACAGGGAAGACAGCCCCAGCATTTT. Translated: CASSLPQGRQPQHF.

The rearrangement joins TRBV19 to TRBJ1-5; 9 nucleotides agree with TRBD1. The CDR3 is made up of 14 amino acids. Germline loops: CDR1 LNHDA, CDR2 SQIVND (reference sequence). Trimming took 6 bases from V and 4 from J; bases not matched to a gene: 4. As DNA, the CDR3 is TGTGCCAGTAGGTTCGACAGGGGGAATCAGCCCCAGCATTTT. It codes for CASRFDRGNQPQHF.

This clone came up a few times. The V and J genes are TRBV19 and TRBJ2-2; 7 nucleotides align to TRBD2. The J segment lost 4 bases and the V segment lost 5 bases, leaving 13 bases of the junction unmatched. Germline CDR1 is LNHDA and CDR2 is SQIVND (reference sequence). This CDR3 spans 17 amino acids. This CDR3 reads CASSFLGAGVVTGELFF. The CDR3 DNA follows: TGTGCCAGTAGTTTTCTTGGGGCGGGAGTAGTCACCGGGGAGCTGTTTTTT.

The chain has TRBV27 and TRBJ2-1; 12 nucleotides line up with TRBD1. This CDR3 has 17 residues. Trimming took 5 bases from V and 3 from J; bases not matched to a gene: 8. The germline V gene has CDR1 MNHEY and CDR2 SMNVEV (reference sequence). The chain's CDR3 is CASSPWDRGLGYNEQFF. CDR3 sequence (DNA): TGTGCCAGCAGTCCGTGGGACAGGGGGCTTGGCTACAATGAGCAGTTCTTC.

V and J are TRBV6-5 and TRBJ2-2; TRBD2 aligns across 9 bases. Germline V gene sequence: CDR1 MNHEY, CDR2 SVGAGI. V gave up 0 bases and J gave up 8 bases; unmatched junction bases: 4. This CDR3 spans 15 amino acids. The DNA of the CDR3 is TGTGCCAGCAGTTACTCGCTAGCGGGATTGGGGGAGCTGTTTTTT. Translation: CASSYSLAGLGELFF.

The chain joins TRBV5-1 to TRBJ2-2, with a weak D call TRBD1 (6 bases). This CDR3 is built from 15 residues. The germline CDR1 and CDR2 sequences are SGHRS and YFSETQ. V dropped 4 bases and J dropped 4 bases, with 14 bases sitting between them. The CDR3 region is CASSLQGLGTGELFF. In DNA, the CDR3 is TGCGCCAGCAGCCTACAGGGTTTAGGCACCGGGGAGCTGTTTTTT.

This rearrangement joins TRBV9 to TRBJ1-1; the match to TRBD1 covers 9 bases. After removal of 4 bases from V and 2 bases from J, the junction contained 3 bases not matched to a gene. In germline, CDR1 is SGDLS, CDR2 YYNGEE. This CDR3 comprises 14 residues. CDR3 amino acids: CASSLGQGNTEAFF. The CDR3 DNA reads TGTGCCAGCAGCTTGGGACAGGGAAACACTGAAGCTTTCTTT.

This clone was found once. The chain employs TRBV6-2 or TRBV6-3 and TRBJ2-1, with TRBD2 identical over 10 bases. CDR1 and CDR2 from the germline V gene are MNHEY and SVGEGT. The CDR3 has 15 amino acids. Losses at the gene ends were 5 bases for V and 9 bases for J; bases not matched to a gene: 10. The CDR3 sequence is CASSRRSGRASEQFF. The CDR3 coding sequence is TGTGCCAGCAGTCGAAGAAGCGGGAGGGCCTCTGAGCAGTTCTTC.

The chain couples TRBV5-1 to TRBJ1-4; TRBD1 aligns across 9 bases. CDR1 is SGHRS, CDR2 YFSETQ, per germline. The length of the CDR3 is 18 residues. The junction had 6 bases not matched to a gene; V was cut back by 0 bases and J by 0 bases. This chain's CDR3 is CASSLGTGAPPTNEKLFF. The CDR3 DNA reads TGCGCCAGCAGCTTGGGGACAGGGGCACCACCAACTAATGAAAAACTGTTTTTT.

This rearrangement joins TRBV10-3 to TRBJ2-4; 10 nucleotides match TRBD1. The CDR3 is made up of 15 amino acids. Trimming at V came to 5 bases and at J to 8 bases, leaving 9 bases not matched to a gene. The germline V gene encodes CDR1 ENHRY and CDR2 SYGVKD. CDR3 bases: TGTGCCATCAGTTCCGACAGGGGGCGGAGAGACATTCAGTACTTC. Translation gives CAISSDRGRRDIQYF.

This chain joins TRBV5-1 and TRBJ2-1; D is uncertain. Trimming stripped 1 base from V and 7 bases from J, with 21 bases between. This CDR3 spans 17 amino acids. Germline CDR1 reads SGHRS; CDR2 reads YFSETQ. Here the CDR3 DNA reads TGCGCCAGCAGCTTGCTTAGTATTTCCCGCTCTAGGAATGAGCAGTTCTTC. It specifies CASSLLSISRSRNEQFF.

This chain links TRBV7-3 with TRBJ1-5; D gene uncertain. The CDR3 runs 13 residues. Germline CDR1 is SGHTA and CDR2 is FQGTGA. The germline V and J ends were trimmed by 5 bases and 8 bases, with 13 bases remaining between them. Here the CDR3 DNA reads TGTGCCAGCAGCCGAACCGCTAGCGAGCCCCAGCATTTT. Its protein is CASSRTASEPQHF.

This rearrangement joins TRBV18 to TRBJ1-1; no clear D. Trimming pared 3 bases from V and 0 bases from J, leaving 11 bases between. The germline V gene has CDR1 KGHSH and CDR2 LQKENI. The CDR3 runs to 15 residues. The CDR3 nucleotides are TGTGCCAGCTCACCGACCGGAGGAATGAACACTGAAGCTTTCTTT. Protein sequence: CASSPTGGMNTEAFF. Combining the CDR3 with reference TRBV18 and TRBJ1-1 gives the whole variable domain NAGVMQNPRHLVRRRGQEARLRCSPMKGHSHVYWYRQLPEEGLKFMVYLQKENIIDESGMPKERFSAEFPKEGPSILRIQQVVRGDSAAYFCASSPTGGMNTEAFFGQGTRLTVV.